Following are 6 T cell receptor beta chains from one sample sequenced in a study of cytomegalovirus exposure and HLA in healthy donors. The PCR was carried out with 60 Vbeta primers and 13 Jbeta primers. TCRdb's table, derived via immunoSEQ multiplex PCR, lists solely in-frame clones and lacks some. The sample data list roughly 200,000 clones. The sample was PBMCs. The receptors derive from a young man in good health and CMV-seronegative.

The genes are TRBV6-1 and TRBJ1-5; D perhaps matches TRBD1 (5 bases). Germline V CDR1 and CDR2: MNHNS, SASEGT. This CDR3 region has 14 residues. V gave up 4 bases and J gave up 7 bases, with 14 bases separating them. The CDR3 loop reads CASSAVQGGQPQHF. Written as DNA, the CDR3 is TGTGCCAGCAGTGCTGTGCAGGGAGGGCAGCCCCAGCATTTT.

The chain is built from TRBV7-2 and TRBJ1-6; D may be TRBD1 (5 bases). Germline CDR1 SGHTA, CDR2 FQGNSA. The CDR3 has 14 amino acids. V was shortened by 0 bases and J by 11 bases, with 11 bases between the two germline ends. The DNA of the CDR3 is TGTGCCAGCAGCTTAGCGGCGTTGGGGCCACCCCTCCACTTT. As protein: CASSLAALGPPLHF. Together with reference TRBV7-2 and TRBJ1-6, the CDR3 gives the full variable domain: GAGVSQSPSNKVTEKGKDVELRCDPISGHTALYWYRQSLGQGLEFLIYFQGNSAPDKSGLPSDRFSAERTGGSVSTLTIQRTQQEDSAVYLCASSLAALGPPLHFGNGTRLTVT.

The chain joins TRBV4-1 to TRBJ2-3; D not certain. V was clipped by 1 base and J by 0 bases, with 11 bases between them. Germline loops: CDR1 MGHRA, CDR2 YSYEKL. The CDR3 contains 16 residues. The CDR3 region is CASSQVTAESTDTQYF. DNA for the CDR3: TGCGCCAGCAGCCAAGTTACAGCCGAGAGCACAGATACGCAGTATTTT.

The rearrangement uses TRBV6-1 and TRBJ2-1, with unresolved D. The germline V gene has CDR1 MNHNS and CDR2 SASEGT. The CDR3 consists of 11 residues. Trimming removed 2 bases at V and 7 bases at J, with 3 bases between. For the CDR3, the DNA is TGTGCCAGCAGTGAATCTAATGAGCAGTTCTTC. It specifies CASSESNEQFF.

The chain employs TRBV4-1 and TRBJ2-5, with TRBD2 as a possible D gene (7 bases). Germline CDR1 is MGHRA and CDR2 is YSYEKL. The CDR3 is 12 residues long. CDR3 nucleotides: TGCGCAGGGGGAGGGAAGGAAGAGACCCAGTACTTC. Amino acids: CAGGGKEETQYF.

The chain combines TRBV6-4 with TRBJ2-7; TRBD2 agrees at 8 bases. The CDR3 sequence is 15 residues long. Germline CDR1 and CDR2: MRHNA and SNTAGT. V gave up 8 bases and J gave up 4 bases; unmatched junction bases: 13. This chain's CDR3 is CASSPEASGPYEQYF. The CDR3 region has the DNA TGTGCCAGCTCACCCGAGGCTAGCGGGCCATACGAGCAGTACTTC.